The 14 T cell receptor beta chains presented below share a single source sample, sequenced in a study of T cells in Graves' hyperthyroidism and ophthalmopathy. RNA transcripts were the template for amplifying TCR beta CDR3 regions. A first-round RT-PCR of the TCR CDR3 used the HTBI primer set. TCRdb re-called the multiplex PCR reads through MiXCR, storing one row per CDR3 protein. The table has 500,000 to 600,000 distinct CDR3 sequences, 20% seen once. The material sequenced was blood. The source is a man aged 40-49 years with Graves' ophthalmopathy.

Concerning this clonotype itself: An end of the junction differs from the germline gene, which may be a read error. V is TRBV12-3 or TRBV12-4 and J is TRBJ1-3; no reliable D call. This CDR3 contains 16 residues. CDR3 in DNA: TGTGTCAGCAGTTTAGCCGGACTTTATTTAGGAAACACCATATATTTT. Residues: CVSSLAGLYLGNTIYF.

The rearrangement uses TRBV20-1 and TRBJ2-7; the match to TRBD1 covers 7 bases. Germline V gene lookup returns CDR1 DFQATT and CDR2 SNEGSKA (reference sequence). The CDR3 spans 15 residues. Trimming took 6 bases from V and 4 from J; bases not matched to a gene: 15. CDR3 bases: TGCAGTGCCCTACCCCCTGGACAGGCACGATACGAGCAGTACTTC. It specifies CSALPPGQARYEQYF.

This clonotype was counted many times. This sequence joins TRBV6-2 or TRBV6-3 and TRBJ2-7; D not resolved. The CDR3 totals 19 residues. From germline, CDR1 is MNHEY and CDR2 SVGEGT. V was pared by 0 bases and J by 3 bases, with 24 bases between. The CDR3 protein is CASSYSKPQTLTSFYEQYF. The CDR3 coding sequence is TGTGCCAGCAGTTACTCGAAACCTCAGACCCTAACCTCTTTCTACGAGCAGTACTTC.

The chain uses TRBV28 and TRBJ2-1; the D gene could be TRBD1 or TRBD2 (6 bases each). V lost 3 bases to trimming and J lost 10 bases, with 10 bases between them. The length of the CDR3 is 12 residues. Germline assignment: CDR1 MDHEN and CDR2 SYDVKM. The CDR3 spells CASSFSGAEQFF. The DNA for the CDR3 is TGTGCCAGCAGTTTTTCGGGGGCGGAGCAGTTCTTC.

The rearrangement joins TRBV18 to TRBJ2-5; TRBD2 aligns across 7 bases. The CDR3 spans 13 residues. Per germline, CDR1 KGHSH and CDR2 LQKENI. Germline trimming cut 2 bases from V and 13 bases from J; bases unmatched to any gene: 10. CDR3 residues: CASSPEASGRRYF. CDR3 bases: TGTGCCAGCTCACCAGAGGCTAGCGGCAGAAGGTACTTC.

This clonotype came up many times. The chain combines TRBV27 with TRBJ2-7, with 11 bases fitting TRBD2. Germline values: CDR1 MNHEY, CDR2 SMNVEV (reference sequence). V dropped 10 bases and J dropped 3; count of bases not matched to a gene: 11. This CDR3 is built from 15 residues. CDR3 protein: CAIKPTSGSVYEQYF. For the CDR3, the DNA is TGTGCCATCAAACCCACTAGCGGGAGTGTCTACGAGCAGTACTTC.

This clonotype was seen many times. The V gene is TRBV7-8, the J gene TRBJ2-7; D uncertain. In germline, CDR1 is SGHVS, CDR2 FQNEAQ. The CDR3 has 14 residues. V lost 0 bases and J 7 bases, leaving 13 bases between the germline ends. CDR3 sequence reads: CASSLAETANEQYF. CDR3 nucleotides: TGTGCCAGCAGCTTAGCGGAGACGGCTAATGAGCAGTACTTC.

The rearrangement uses TRBV9 and TRBJ1-2; D gene unclear. V was clipped by 0 bases and J by 3 bases, with 12 bases between them. The CDR3 has 15 amino acids. CDR1 SGDLS and CDR2 YYNGEE come from the germline V gene. The CDR3 DNA reads TGTGCCAGCAGCGTAGGGTCTAATTTACACTATGGCTACACCTTC. Its translation: CASSVGSNLHYGYTF.

The chain couples TRBV5-1 to TRBJ2-1, with 8 bases identical to TRBD2. Germline loops: CDR1 SGHRS, CDR2 YFSETQ. CDR3 length equals 16 residues. J was trimmed by 2 bases and V by 0 bases; bases with no gene match: 4. In nucleotides, the CDR3 is TGCGCCAGCAGCTTGGTCGAGCGGGAGCCCTACAATGAGCAGTTCTTC. It encodes CASSLVEREPYNEQFF.

The V and J genes are TRBV30 and TRBJ2-5; no reliable D call. Trimming took 5 bases from V and 1 from J, leaving 5 bases between them. The CDR3 consists of 11 residues. Germline values: CDR1 GTSNPN, CDR2 SVGIG (reference sequence). The CDR3 sequence: CAWDVQETQYF. The DNA for the CDR3 is TGTGCCTGGGACGTCCAAGAGACCCAGTACTTC.

This clonotype has at least ten counts. The rearrangement links TRBV5-5 to TRBJ1-5, with 7 bases identical to TRBD1. CDR1 and CDR2 from the germline V gene are SGHKS and YYEKEE (reference sequence). The V segment lost 2 bases and the J segment 6 bases; nucleotides outside the gene matches: 5. The CDR3 runs 14 residues. The CDR3 bases are TGTGCCAGCAGCTTCGAGGGGGCGGGTCAGCCCCAGCATTTT. Its translation: CASSFEGAGQPQHF. The full variable domain, its missing parts supplied by reference TRBV5-5 and TRBJ1-5, is DAGVTQSPTHLIKTRGQQVTLRCSPISGHKSVSWYQQVLGQGPQFIFQYYEKEERGRGNFPDRFSARQFPNYSSELNVNALLLGDSALYLCASSFEGAGQPQHFGDGTRLSIL.

The chain joins TRBV4-3 to TRBJ2-7, with a weak D call TRBD2 (6 bases). The CDR3 is 16 residues long. Trimming took 2 bases from V and 1 from J, leaving 15 bases between them. Germline loops: CDR1 LGHNA, CDR2 YSLEER. This chain's CDR3 is CASSQLHGTASYEQYF. Here the CDR3 DNA reads TGCGCCAGCAGCCAACTCCACGGGACTGCATCCTACGAGCAGTACTTC.

J is TRBJ2-1 and V is TRBV29-1, with 10 bases fitting TRBD2. Looked up from germline, CDR1 is SQVTM and CDR2 is ANQGSEA. The CDR3 sequence is 15 residues long. The V gene end was trimmed by 0 bases and the J gene end by 7 bases; junction bases not matched to a gene: 6. CDR3 loop: CSVEDGTSVSNEQFF. The CDR3 region has the DNA TGCAGCGTTGAAGACGGGACTAGCGTCTCAAATGAGCAGTTCTTC.

The CDR3 DNA reads TGTGCCAGTAAGGGAGTTGGCTCCTACAATGAGCAGTTCTTC. Translating it yields CASKGVGSYNEQFF. This chain joins TRBV19 and TRBJ2-1, with D tentatively TRBD2 (5 bases). Trimming shortened V by 7 bases and J by 0 bases, and 10 bases separated the two germline ends. Germline loops: CDR1 LNHDA, CDR2 SQIVND (reference sequence). The CDR3 runs 14 residues.